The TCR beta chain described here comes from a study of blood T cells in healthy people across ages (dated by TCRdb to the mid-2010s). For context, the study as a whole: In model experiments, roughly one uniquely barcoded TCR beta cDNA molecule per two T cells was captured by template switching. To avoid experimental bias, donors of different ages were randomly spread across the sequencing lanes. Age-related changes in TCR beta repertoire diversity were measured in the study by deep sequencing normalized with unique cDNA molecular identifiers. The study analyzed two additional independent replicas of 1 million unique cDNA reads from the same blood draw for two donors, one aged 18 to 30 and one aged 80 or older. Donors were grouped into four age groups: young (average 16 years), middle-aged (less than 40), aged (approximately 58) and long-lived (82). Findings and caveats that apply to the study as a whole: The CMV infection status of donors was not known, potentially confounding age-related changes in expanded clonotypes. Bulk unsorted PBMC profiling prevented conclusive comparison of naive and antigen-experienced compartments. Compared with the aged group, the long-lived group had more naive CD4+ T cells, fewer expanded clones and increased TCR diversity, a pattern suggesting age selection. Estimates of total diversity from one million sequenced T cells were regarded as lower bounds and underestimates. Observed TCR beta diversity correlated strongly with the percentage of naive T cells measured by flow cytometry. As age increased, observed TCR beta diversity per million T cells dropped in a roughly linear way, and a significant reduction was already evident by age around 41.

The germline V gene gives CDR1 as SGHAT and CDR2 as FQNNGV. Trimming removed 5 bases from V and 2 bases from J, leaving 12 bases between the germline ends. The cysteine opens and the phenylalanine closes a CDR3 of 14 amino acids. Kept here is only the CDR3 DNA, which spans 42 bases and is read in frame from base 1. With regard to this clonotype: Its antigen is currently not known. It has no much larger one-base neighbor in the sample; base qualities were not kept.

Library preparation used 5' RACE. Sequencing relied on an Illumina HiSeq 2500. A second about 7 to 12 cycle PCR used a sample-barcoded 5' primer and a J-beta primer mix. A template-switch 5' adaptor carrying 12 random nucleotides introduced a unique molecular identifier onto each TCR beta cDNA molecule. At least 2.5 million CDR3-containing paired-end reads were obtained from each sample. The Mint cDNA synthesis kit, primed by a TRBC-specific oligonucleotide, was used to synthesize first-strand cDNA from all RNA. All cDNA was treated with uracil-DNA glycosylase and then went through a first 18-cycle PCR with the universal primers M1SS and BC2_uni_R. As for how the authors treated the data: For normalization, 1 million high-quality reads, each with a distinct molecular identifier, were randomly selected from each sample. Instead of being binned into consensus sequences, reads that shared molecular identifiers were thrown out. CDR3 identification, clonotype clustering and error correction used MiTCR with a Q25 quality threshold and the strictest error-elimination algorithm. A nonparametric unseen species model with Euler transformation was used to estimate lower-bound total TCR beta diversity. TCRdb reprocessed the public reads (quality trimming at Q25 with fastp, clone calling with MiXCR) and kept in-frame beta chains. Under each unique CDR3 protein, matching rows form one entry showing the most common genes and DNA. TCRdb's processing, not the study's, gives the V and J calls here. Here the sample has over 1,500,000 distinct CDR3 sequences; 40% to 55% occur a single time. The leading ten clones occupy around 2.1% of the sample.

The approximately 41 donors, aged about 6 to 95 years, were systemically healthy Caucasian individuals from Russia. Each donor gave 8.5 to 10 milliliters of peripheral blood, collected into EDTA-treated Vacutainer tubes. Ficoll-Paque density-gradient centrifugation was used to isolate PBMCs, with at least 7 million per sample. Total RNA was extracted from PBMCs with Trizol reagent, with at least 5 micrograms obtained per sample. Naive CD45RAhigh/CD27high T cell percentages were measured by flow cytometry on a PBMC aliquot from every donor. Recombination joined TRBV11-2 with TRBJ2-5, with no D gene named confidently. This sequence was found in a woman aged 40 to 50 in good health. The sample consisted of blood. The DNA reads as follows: TGTGCCAGCAGCCCGCCAGACCCGCAAGAGACCCAGTACTTC. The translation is CASSPPDPQETQYF.